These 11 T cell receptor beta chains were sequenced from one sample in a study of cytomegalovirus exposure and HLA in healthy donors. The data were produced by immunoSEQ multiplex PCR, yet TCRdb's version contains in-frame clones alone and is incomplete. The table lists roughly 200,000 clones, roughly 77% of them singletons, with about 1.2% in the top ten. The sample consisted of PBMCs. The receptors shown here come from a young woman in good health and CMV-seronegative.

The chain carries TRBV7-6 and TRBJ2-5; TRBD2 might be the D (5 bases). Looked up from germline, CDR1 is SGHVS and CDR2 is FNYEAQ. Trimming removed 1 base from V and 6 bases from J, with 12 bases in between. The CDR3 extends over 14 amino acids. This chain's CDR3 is CASSLDLASKTQYF. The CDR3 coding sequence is TGTGCCAGCAGCTTAGATCTAGCCTCCAAGACCCAGTACTTC.

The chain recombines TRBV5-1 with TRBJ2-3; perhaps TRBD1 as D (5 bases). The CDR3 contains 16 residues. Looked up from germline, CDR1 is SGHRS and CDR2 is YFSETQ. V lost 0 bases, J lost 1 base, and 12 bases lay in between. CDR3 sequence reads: CASSLGLVGGTDTQYF. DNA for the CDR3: TGCGCCAGCAGCTTGGGGCTAGTAGGGGGCACAGATACGCAGTATTTT.

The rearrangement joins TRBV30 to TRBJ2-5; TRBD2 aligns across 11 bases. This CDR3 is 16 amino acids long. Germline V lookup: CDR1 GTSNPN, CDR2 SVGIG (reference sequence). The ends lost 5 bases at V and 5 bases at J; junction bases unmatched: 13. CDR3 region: CAWAEGLAGGRETQYF. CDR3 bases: TGTGCCTGGGCGGAAGGCCTAGCGGGGGGTCGGGAGACCCAGTACTTC.

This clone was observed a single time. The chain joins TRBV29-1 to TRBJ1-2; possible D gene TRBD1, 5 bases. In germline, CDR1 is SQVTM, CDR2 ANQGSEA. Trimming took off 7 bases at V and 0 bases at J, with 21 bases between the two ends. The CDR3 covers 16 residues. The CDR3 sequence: CSAHTLGHPANYGYTF. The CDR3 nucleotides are TGCAGCGCCCACACCCTAGGACACCCGGCTAACTATGGCTACACCTTC.

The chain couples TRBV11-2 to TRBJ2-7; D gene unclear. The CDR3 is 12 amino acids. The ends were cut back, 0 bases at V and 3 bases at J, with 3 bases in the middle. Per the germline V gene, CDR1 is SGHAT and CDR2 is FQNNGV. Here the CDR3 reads CASSLDHYEQYF. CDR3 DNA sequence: TGTGCCAGCAGCTTAGATCACTACGAGCAGTACTTC.

Here the CDR3 reads CASSVSTSGRTGELFF. The CDR3 coding sequence is TGTGCCAGCAGCGTAAGTACTAGCGGAAGAACCGGGGAGCTGTTTTTT. This chain joins TRBV9 and TRBJ2-2; 8 bases are a match to TRBD2. The germline V gene encodes CDR1 SGDLS and CDR2 YYNGEE. Losses at the gene ends were 1 base for V and 5 bases for J; bases not matched to a gene: 7. The CDR3 consists of 16 residues.

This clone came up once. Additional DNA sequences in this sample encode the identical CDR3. Written as DNA, the CDR3 is TGTGCCAGCAGTGACAGGGGACGGAATCAGCCCCAGCATTTT. Protein product: CASSDRGRNQPQHF. The chain uses TRBV2 and TRBJ1-5; D might be TRBD1 (6 bases). CDR3 length: 14 amino acids. Per the germline V gene, CDR1 is SNHLY and CDR2 is FYNNEI. The V end lost 3 bases, the J end lost 4 bases, and 10 bases lay between the germline ends. Together with reference TRBV2 and TRBJ1-5, the CDR3 gives the full variable domain: EPEVTQTPSHQVTQMGQEVILRCVPISNHLYFYWYRQILGQKVEFLVSFYNNEISEKSEIFDDQFSVERPDGSNFTLKIRSTKLEDSAMYFCASSDRGRNQPQHFGDGTRLSIL.

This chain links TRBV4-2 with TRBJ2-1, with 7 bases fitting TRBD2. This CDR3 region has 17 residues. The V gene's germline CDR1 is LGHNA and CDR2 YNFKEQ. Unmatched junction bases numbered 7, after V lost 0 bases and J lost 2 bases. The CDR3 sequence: CASSQDRGTTTYNEQFF. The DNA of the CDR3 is TGTGCCAGCAGCCAAGATCGAGGGACTACTACCTACAATGAGCAGTTCTTC.

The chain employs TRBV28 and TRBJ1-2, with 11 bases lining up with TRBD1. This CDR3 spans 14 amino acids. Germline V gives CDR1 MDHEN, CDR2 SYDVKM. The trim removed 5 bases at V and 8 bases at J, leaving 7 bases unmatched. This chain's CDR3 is CASSRGQGVAGYTF. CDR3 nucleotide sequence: TGTGCCAGCAGTAGGGGACAGGGGGTAGCAGGCTACACCTTC.

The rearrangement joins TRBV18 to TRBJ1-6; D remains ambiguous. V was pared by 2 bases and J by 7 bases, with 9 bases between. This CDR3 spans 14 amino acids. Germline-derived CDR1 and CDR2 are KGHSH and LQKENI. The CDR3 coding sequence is TGTGCCAGCTCACCAGGGTACAGAAATTCACCCCTCCACTTT. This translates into CASSPGYRNSPLHF.

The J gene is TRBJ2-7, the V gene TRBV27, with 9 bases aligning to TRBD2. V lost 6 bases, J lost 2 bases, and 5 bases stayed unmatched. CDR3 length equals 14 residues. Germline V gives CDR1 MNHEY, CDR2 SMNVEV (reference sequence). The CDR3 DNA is TGTGCCAGCAGGGGGACTAGCCCAACCTACGAGCAGTACTTC. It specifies CASRGTSPTYEQYF.